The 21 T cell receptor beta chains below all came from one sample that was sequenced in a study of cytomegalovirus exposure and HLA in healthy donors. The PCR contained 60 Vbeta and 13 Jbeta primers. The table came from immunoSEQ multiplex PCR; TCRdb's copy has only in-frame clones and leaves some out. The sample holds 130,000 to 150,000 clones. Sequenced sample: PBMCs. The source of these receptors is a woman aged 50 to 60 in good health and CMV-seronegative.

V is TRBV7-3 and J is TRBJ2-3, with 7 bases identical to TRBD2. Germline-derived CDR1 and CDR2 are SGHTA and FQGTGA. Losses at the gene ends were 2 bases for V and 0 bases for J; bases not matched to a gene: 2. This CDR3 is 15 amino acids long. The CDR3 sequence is CASSLSGGSTDTQYF. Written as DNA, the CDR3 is TGTGCCAGCAGCTTATCGGGGGGTAGCACAGATACGCAGTATTTT.

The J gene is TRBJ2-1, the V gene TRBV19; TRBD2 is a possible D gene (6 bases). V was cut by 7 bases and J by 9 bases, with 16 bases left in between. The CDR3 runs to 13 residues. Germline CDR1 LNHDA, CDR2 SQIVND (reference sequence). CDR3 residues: CASTAGWRAEQFF. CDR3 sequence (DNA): TGTGCCAGTACCGCCGGTTGGAGGGCTGAGCAGTTCTTC. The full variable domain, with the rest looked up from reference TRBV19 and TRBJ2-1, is DGGITQSPKYLFRKEGQNVTLSCEQNLNHDAMYWYRQDPGQGLRLIYYSQIVNDFQKGDIAEGYSVSREKKESFPLTVTSAQKNPTAFYLCASTAGWRAEQFFGPGTRLTVL.

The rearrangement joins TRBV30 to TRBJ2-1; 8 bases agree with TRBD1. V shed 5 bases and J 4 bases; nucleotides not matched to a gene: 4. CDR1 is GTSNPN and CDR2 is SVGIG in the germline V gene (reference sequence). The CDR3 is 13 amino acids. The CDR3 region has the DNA TGTGCCTGGGACAGGGGAAAGTACAATGAGCAGTTCTTC. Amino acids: CAWDRGKYNEQFF. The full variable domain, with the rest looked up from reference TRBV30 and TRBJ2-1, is SQTIHQWPATLVQPVGSPLSLECTVEGTSNPNLYWYRQAAGRGLQLLFYSVGIGQISSEVPQNLSASRPQDRQFILSSKKLLLSDSGFYLCAWDRGKYNEQFFGPGTRLTVL.

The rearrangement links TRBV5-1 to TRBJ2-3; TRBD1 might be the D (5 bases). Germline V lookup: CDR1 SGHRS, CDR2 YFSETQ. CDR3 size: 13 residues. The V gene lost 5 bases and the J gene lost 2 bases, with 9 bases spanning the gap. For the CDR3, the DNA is TGCGCCAGCAGGGACACCTTCACAGATACGCAGTATTTT. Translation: CASRDTFTDTQYF.

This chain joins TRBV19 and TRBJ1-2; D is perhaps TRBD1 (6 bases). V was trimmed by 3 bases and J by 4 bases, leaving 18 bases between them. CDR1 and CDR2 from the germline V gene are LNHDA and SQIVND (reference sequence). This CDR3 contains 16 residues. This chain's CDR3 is CASSIGGTRQPYGYTF. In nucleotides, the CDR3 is TGTGCCAGTAGTATTGGGGGCACCCGACAGCCCTATGGCTACACCTTC.

As DNA, the CDR3 is TGTGCCATCAGTCCCCGGGAGGATGAGACCCAGTACTTC. Encoded protein: CAISPREDETQYF. The V call is TRBV10-3, the J call TRBJ2-5; TRBD2 matches at 7 bases. After removal of 5 bases from V and 5 bases from J, the junction contained 5 bases not matched to a gene. From germline, CDR1 is ENHRY and CDR2 SYGVKD. There are 13 residues in the CDR3.

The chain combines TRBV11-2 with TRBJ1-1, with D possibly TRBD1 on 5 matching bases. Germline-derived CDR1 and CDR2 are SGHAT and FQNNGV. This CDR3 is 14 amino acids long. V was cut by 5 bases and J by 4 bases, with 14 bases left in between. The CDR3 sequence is CASSGRGGSTEAFF. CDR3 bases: TGTGCCAGCAGCGGGCGTGGGGGGAGCACTGAAGCTTTCTTT.

CDR3 in DNA: TGCAGCGTGACACAGGGGGAGGGCACTGAAGCTTTCTTT. It yields the protein CSVTQGEGTEAFF. This chain uses TRBV29-1 with TRBJ1-1, with 8 nucleotides matching TRBD1. The V segment lost 6 bases and the J segment 4 bases; nucleotides outside the gene matches: 7. The CDR3 extends over 13 amino acids. From germline, CDR1 is SQVTM and CDR2 ANQGSEA. Together with reference TRBV29-1 and TRBJ1-1, the CDR3 gives the full variable domain: SAVISQKPSRDICQRGTSLTIQCQVDSQVTMMFWYRQQPGQSLTLIATANQGSEATYESGFVIDKFPISRPNLTFSTLTVSNMSPEDSSIYLCSVTQGEGTEAFFGQGTRLTVV.

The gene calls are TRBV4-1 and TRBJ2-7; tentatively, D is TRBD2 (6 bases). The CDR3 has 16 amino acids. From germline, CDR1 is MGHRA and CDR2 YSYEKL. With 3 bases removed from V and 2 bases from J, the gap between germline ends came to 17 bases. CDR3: CASSHRGTSTAYEQYF. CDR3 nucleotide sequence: TGCGCCAGCAGCCACCGAGGCACTAGCACTGCCTACGAGCAGTACTTC.

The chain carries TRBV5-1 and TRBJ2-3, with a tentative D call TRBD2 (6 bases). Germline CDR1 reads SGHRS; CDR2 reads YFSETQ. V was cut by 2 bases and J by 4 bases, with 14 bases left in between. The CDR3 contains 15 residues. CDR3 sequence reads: CASSLLLAESDTQYF. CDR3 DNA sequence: TGCGCCAGCAGCTTATTACTAGCAGAGTCAGATACGCAGTATTTT.

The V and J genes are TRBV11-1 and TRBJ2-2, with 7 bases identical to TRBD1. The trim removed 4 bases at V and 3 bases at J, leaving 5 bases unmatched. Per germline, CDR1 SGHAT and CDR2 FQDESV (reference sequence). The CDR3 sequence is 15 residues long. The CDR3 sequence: CASSWTGTDTGELFF. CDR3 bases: TGTGCCAGCAGCTGGACCGGGACAGACACCGGGGAGCTGTTTTTT.

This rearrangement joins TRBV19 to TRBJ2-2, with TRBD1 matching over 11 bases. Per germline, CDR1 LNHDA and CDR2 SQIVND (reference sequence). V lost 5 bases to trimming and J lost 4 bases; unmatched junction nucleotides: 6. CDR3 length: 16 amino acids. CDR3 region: CASSASGTGGTGELFF. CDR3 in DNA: TGTGCCAGTAGTGCGTCCGGGACAGGGGGCACCGGGGAGCTGTTTTTT.

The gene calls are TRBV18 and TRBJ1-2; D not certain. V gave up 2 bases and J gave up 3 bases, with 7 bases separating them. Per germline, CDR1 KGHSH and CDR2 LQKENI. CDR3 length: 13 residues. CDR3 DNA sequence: TGTGCCAGCTCACCATTCGGGTACTATGGCTACACCTTC. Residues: CASSPFGYYGYTF.

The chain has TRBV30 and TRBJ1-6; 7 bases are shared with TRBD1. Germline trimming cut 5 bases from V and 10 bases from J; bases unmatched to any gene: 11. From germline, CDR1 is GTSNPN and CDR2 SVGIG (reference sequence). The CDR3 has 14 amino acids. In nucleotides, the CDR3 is TGTGCCTGGGGTAGCGACAGGGTAGGCTCACCCCTCCACTTT. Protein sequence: CAWGSDRVGSPLHF.

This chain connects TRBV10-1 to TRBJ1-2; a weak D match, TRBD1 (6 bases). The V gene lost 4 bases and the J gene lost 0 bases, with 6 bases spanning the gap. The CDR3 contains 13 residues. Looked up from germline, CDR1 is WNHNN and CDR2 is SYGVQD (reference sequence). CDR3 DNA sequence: TGCGCCAGCAGTGCAGGGGCTAACTATGGCTACACCTTC. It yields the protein CASSAGANYGYTF.

The CDR3: CASSFGMTNEQFF. The CDR3 DNA is TGCGCCAGCAGCTTCGGGATGACCAATGAGCAGTTCTTC. V usage is TRBV5-1 and J usage is TRBJ2-1; the D gene is possibly TRBD2 (5 bases). The CDR3 has 13 residues. Trimming stripped 2 bases from V and 6 bases from J, with 9 bases between. In germline, CDR1 is SGHRS, CDR2 YFSETQ. Complete variable domain (other parts from reference TRBV5-1 and TRBJ2-1): KAGVTQTPRYLIKTRGQQVTLSCSPISGHRSVSWYQQTPGQGLQFLFEYFSETQRNKGNFPGRFSGRQFSNSRSEMNVSTLELGDSALYLCASSFGMTNEQFFGPGTRLTVL.

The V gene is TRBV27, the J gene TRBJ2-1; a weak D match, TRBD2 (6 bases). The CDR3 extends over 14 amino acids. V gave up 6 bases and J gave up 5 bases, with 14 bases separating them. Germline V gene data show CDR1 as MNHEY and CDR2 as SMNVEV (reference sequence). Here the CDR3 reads CASRIGGVNNEQFF. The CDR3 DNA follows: TGTGCCAGCAGAATCGGAGGGGTGAACAATGAGCAGTTCTTC.

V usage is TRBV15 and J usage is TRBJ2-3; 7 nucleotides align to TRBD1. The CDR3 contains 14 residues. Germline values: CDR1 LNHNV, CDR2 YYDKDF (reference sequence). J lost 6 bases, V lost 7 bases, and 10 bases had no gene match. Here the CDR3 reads CATMDRSASDTQYF. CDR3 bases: TGTGCCACCATGGACAGGTCAGCTTCCGATACGCAGTATTTT.

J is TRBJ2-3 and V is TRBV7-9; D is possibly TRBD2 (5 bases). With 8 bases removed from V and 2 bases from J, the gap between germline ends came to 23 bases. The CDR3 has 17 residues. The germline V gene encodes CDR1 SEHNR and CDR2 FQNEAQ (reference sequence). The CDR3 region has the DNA TGTGCCAGCCACGGCTTAGGGAGTGCGGCCATCACAGATACGCAGTATTTT. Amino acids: CASHGLGSAAITDTQYF.

The CDR3 reads CASSPQLQGAVGANVLTF. The CDR3 DNA follows: TGCGCCAGCAGCCCTCAGCTTCAGGGGGCGGTAGGGGCCAACGTCCTGACTTTC. This sequence joins TRBV5-1 and TRBJ2-6, with 8 bases matching TRBD1. This CDR3 comprises 18 residues. CDR1 is SGHRS, CDR2 YFSETQ, per germline. J lost 4 bases, V lost 4 bases, and 13 bases had no gene match.

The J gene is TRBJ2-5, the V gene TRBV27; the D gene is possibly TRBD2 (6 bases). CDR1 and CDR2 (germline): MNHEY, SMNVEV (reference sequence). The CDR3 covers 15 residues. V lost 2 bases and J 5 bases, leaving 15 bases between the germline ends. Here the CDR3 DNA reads TGTGCCAGCAGTTTAAGTAGACTAGTAGGCGAGACCCAGTACTTC. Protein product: CASSLSRLVGETQYF.